This passage covers 22 T cell receptor beta chains from one sample sequenced in a study of shared clonotypes between healthy human individuals. The table came from immunoSEQ multiplex PCR; TCRdb's copy has only in-frame clones and leaves some out. The table shows approximately 1,000,000 clones, with around three quarters occurring only once. The sample taken for sequencing was memory CD4+ T cells from PBMCs. Subset: CD45RA-negative fraction. These receptors were taken from a man aged 18-30 years in good health. Some clones in this sample may be carry-over from other donors' samples.

The chain employs TRBV18 and TRBJ2-2; D possibly corresponds to TRBD1 (5 bases). Trimming stripped 3 bases from V and 1 base from J, with 12 bases between. The CDR3 is 16 amino acids. Germline CDR1 is KGHSH and CDR2 is LQKENI. The CDR3 nucleotides read TGTGCCAGCTCACCGTTGACAGTTGGGAACACCGGGGAGCTGTTTTTT. It codes for CASSPLTVGNTGELFF.

The rearrangement links TRBV6-6 to TRBJ2-5; D possibly corresponds to TRBD2 (5 bases). V was cut by 3 bases and J by 4 bases, with 15 bases left in between. The CDR3 covers 15 residues. Per the germline V gene, CDR1 is MNHNY and CDR2 is SVGAGI (reference sequence). The CDR3 nucleotides are TGTGCCAGCAGTTATTCCGGGATAGTAGGAGAGACCCAGTACTTC. It is translated as CASSYSGIVGETQYF.

V is TRBV2 and J is TRBJ2-2; D call uncertain. Trimming shortened V by 7 bases and J by 2 bases, and 11 bases separated the two germline ends. The CDR3 is 14 residues long. The germline CDR1 and CDR2 sequences are SNHLY and FYNNEI. The DNA for the CDR3 is TGTGCCAGCAAAGAGTTACTTAACACCGGGGAGCTGTTTTTT. Amino acid sequence: CASKELLNTGELFF. Variable domain in full (rest from reference TRBV2 and TRBJ2-2): EPEVTQTPSHQVTQMGQEVILRCVPISNHLYFYWYRQILGQKVEFLVSFYNNEISEKSEIFDDQFSVERPDGSNFTLKIRSTKLEDSAMYFCASKELLNTGELFFGEGSRLTVL.

The chain couples TRBV5-1 to TRBJ2-2; D tentatively reads TRBD1 or TRBD2 (5 bases each). The CDR3 is 16 residues long. V was trimmed by 2 bases and J by 1 base, leaving 12 bases between them. Germline V gives CDR1 SGHRS, CDR2 YFSETQ. The CDR3 DNA reads as TGCGCCAGCAGCTTCTTTGGGGGAGTGAACACCGGGGAGCTGTTTTTT. It specifies CASSFFGGVNTGELFF.

This clone showed up just a few times. Other DNA sequences from this sample encode an identical CDR3 as well. The chain links TRBV10-2 to TRBJ2-2; 9 nucleotides agree with TRBD2. The CDR3 consists of 18 residues. V was clipped by 6 bases and J by 4 bases; unmatched bases: 15. Germline values: CDR1 WSHSY, CDR2 SAAADI. The CDR3 sequence: CASRNGLATPRGTGELFF. CDR3 sequence (DNA): TGCGCCAGCAGGAACGGACTAGCGACTCCCCGCGGCACCGGGGAGCTGTTTTTT.

There are a few counts of this clone. Additional DNA sequences in this sample encode the identical CDR3. This chain uses TRBV7-2 with TRBJ2-5; no definite D call. This CDR3 has 10 residues. Germline loops: CDR1 SGHTA, CDR2 FQGNSA. Trimming shortened V by 2 bases and J by 6 bases, and 1 base separated the two germline ends. Written as DNA, the CDR3 is TGTGCCAGCAGCTTAAAGACCCAGTACTTC. Protein: CASSLKTQYF.

This rearrangement joins TRBV6-6 to TRBJ2-7; D remains ambiguous. The CDR3 length is 14 residues. V lost 2 bases and J 2 bases, leaving 10 bases between the germline ends. The V gene's germline CDR1 is MNHNY and CDR2 SVGAGI (reference sequence). CDR3 protein: CASSYSSATYEQYF. The CDR3 DNA is TGTGCCAGCAGTTACAGTTCAGCTACCTACGAGCAGTACTTC.

Only one count was recorded for this clone. The V gene is TRBV7-3, the J gene TRBJ2-2; D may be TRBD2 (5 bases). CDR3 size: 16 residues. The V end lost 4 bases, the J end lost 3 bases, and 15 bases lay between the germline ends. The V gene's germline CDR1 is SGHTA and CDR2 FQGTGA. CDR3 amino acids: CASSSRPSSYTGELFF. The CDR3, as DNA: TGTGCCAGCAGCTCCCGCCCTAGCAGCTACACCGGGGAGCTGTTTTTT.

The rearrangement uses TRBV12-5 and TRBJ2-1, with 8 bases matching TRBD2. This CDR3 spans 12 amino acids. The germline gives CDR1 LGHNT, CDR2 FRNRAP. V trimming: 9 bases; J trimming: 4 bases; junction bases outside the gene matches: 2. The CDR3 DNA reads TGTGCTAGCGGGAGGGGTTACAATGAGCAGTTCTTC. As protein: CASGRGYNEQFF.

The chain recombines TRBV5-1 with TRBJ2-3; no reliable D call. The CDR3 contains 13 residues. V lost 2 bases, J lost 4 bases, and 8 bases lay in between. From germline, CDR1 is SGHRS and CDR2 YFSETQ. Written as DNA, the CDR3 is TGCGCCAGCAGCTTCGAACCCCCAGATACGCAGTATTTT. This translates into CASSFEPPDTQYF.

The chain joins TRBV5-6 to TRBJ1-4; D uncertain. Germline CDR1 is SGHDT and CDR2 is YYEEEE. Between the trimmed V and J ends, which lost 6 bases and 0 bases, there was a span of 12 bases. CDR3 length equals 15 residues. CDR3 loop: CASILSGSTNEKLFF. CDR3 nucleotide sequence: TGTGCCAGCATTCTGAGCGGCTCAACTAATGAAAAACTGTTTTTT.

The chain joins TRBV25-1 to TRBJ2-7; weak D call: TRBD2 (5 bases). Germline assignment: CDR1 MGHDK and CDR2 SYGVNS. Trimming removed 10 bases at V and 0 bases at J, with 13 bases between. CDR3 length: 13 residues. CDR3 coding DNA: TGTGCCACCTCGGACTTTAGCTCCTACGAGCAGTACTTC. Translation: CATSDFSSYEQYF.

The gene calls are TRBV6-4 and TRBJ1-5; D gene unclear. There are 13 residues in the CDR3. V was clipped by 2 bases and J by 7 bases, with 9 bases between them. The V gene's germline CDR1 is MRHNA and CDR2 SNTAGT. As DNA, the CDR3 is TGTGCCAGCAGTGACAGGGTGGGGCAGCCCCAGCATTTT. Translated: CASSDRVGQPQHF.

V is TRBV7-6 and J is TRBJ2-6, with 7 bases fitting TRBD1. V trimming: 5 bases; J trimming: 4 bases; junction bases outside the gene matches: 5. The germline V gene has CDR1 SGHVS and CDR2 FNYEAQ. The CDR3 is 15 amino acids. The DNA for the CDR3 is TGTGCCAGCAGCGAAACAGGGGTAGGGGCCAACGTCCTGACTTTC. Protein sequence: CASSETGVGANVLTF.

The V and J genes are TRBV7-6 and TRBJ2-3; D unclear. V was cut by 4 bases and J by 0 bases, with 11 bases left in between. The CDR3 is 15 amino acids. Germline V gives CDR1 SGHVS, CDR2 FNYEAQ. CDR3 sequence: CASSSRLTSTDTQYF. The DNA for the CDR3 is TGTGCCAGCAGCTCTAGACTCACTAGCACAGATACGCAGTATTTT.

This clone was detected only once. This sequence joins TRBV27 and TRBJ1-2; D ambiguous. There are 14 residues in the CDR3. Deletions cut 3 bases from V and 0 bases from J, with 8 bases between. CDR1 MNHEY and CDR2 SMNVEV come from the germline V gene (reference sequence). Here the CDR3 DNA reads TGTGCCAGCAGTTTTTCGATGACTAACTATGGCTACACCTTC. This translates into CASSFSMTNYGYTF.

The chain joins TRBV6-5 to TRBJ1-1, with TRBD1 as a possible D gene (6 bases). This CDR3 has 13 amino acids. Germline V lookup: CDR1 MNHEY, CDR2 SVGAGI. Trimming cost V 6 bases and J 7 bases, with 15 bases left between them. Here the CDR3 DNA reads TGTGCCAGCAGCTCCCCGGGGACACTTGAAGCTTTCTTT. Its protein product is CASSSPGTLEAFF.

This clone was counted many times. The chain joins TRBV6-1 to TRBJ2-7; 10 bases are shared with TRBD1. V lost 8 bases to trimming and J lost 4 bases; unmatched junction nucleotides: 5. The CDR3 contains 13 residues. Germline V gives CDR1 MNHNS, CDR2 SASEGT. CDR3: CASGEDRGYEQYF. CDR3 DNA: TGTGCCAGCGGGGAGGACAGGGGGTACGAGCAGTACTTC.

The gene calls are TRBV7-2 and TRBJ1-2, with D unresolved. V gave up 1 base and J gave up 5 bases, with 11 bases separating them. The germline V gene has CDR1 SGHTA and CDR2 FQGNSA. The CDR3 contains 14 residues. The DNA for the CDR3 is TGTGCCAGCAGCTTAGTAAAAGACATATATGGCTACACCTTC. Its protein product is CASSLVKDIYGYTF. The variable domain in full, completed from reference TRBV7-2 and TRBJ1-2, reads GAGVSQSPSNKVTEKGKDVELRCDPISGHTALYWYRQSLGQGLEFLIYFQGNSAPDKSGLPSDRFSAERTGGSVSTLTIQRTQQEDSAVYLCASSLVKDIYGYTFGSGTRLTVV.

The genes are TRBV2 and TRBJ2-3, with no clear D. Trimming took off 4 bases at V and 2 bases at J, with 10 bases between the two ends. The CDR3 is 14 residues long. Germline V CDR1 and CDR2: SNHLY, FYNNEI. The CDR3, as DNA: TGTGCCAGCAGTGTAAACAGAGCCACAGATACGCAGTATTTT. Translated, it gives CASSVNRATDTQYF.

The CDR3: CASSQAQGANTEAFF. DNA for the CDR3: TGTGCCAGCTCACAAGCACAGGGGGCGAACACTGAAGCTTTCTTT. The chain recombines TRBV18 with TRBJ1-1; 9 bases are a match to TRBD1. Germline lookup yields CDR1 KGHSH and CDR2 LQKENI. V was pared by 4 bases and J by 1 base, with 4 bases of the junction left unmatched. CDR3 length: 15 residues.

This chain uses TRBV30 with TRBJ2-5, with D perhaps matching TRBD1 or TRBD2 (6 bases each). The CDR3 covers 14 residues. Germline loops: CDR1 GTSNPN, CDR2 SVGIG (reference sequence). With 2 bases removed from V and 5 bases from J, the gap between germline ends came to 15 bases. The CDR3 DNA is TGTGCCTGGAGTCTGGGGGGCTCGAGGGAGACCCAGTACTTC. Encoded protein: CAWSLGGSRETQYF.